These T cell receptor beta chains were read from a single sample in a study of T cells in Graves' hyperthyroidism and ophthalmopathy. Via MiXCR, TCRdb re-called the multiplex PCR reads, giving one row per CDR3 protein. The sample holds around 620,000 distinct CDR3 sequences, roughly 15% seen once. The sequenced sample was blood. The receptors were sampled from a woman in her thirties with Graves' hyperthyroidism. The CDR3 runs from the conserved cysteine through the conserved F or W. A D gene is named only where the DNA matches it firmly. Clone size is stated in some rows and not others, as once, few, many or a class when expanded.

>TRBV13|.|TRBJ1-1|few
TGTGCCAGCAGCTTCTATGGGGGGACTGAAGCTTTCTTT
CASSFYGGTEAFF
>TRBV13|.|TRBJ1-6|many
TGTGCCAGCAGCTTATCTGAGAATAATTCACCCCTCCACTTT
CASSLSENNSPLHF
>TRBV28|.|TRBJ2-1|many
TGTGCCAGCAGTTCCTTTCAGAATGAGCAGTTCTTC
CASSSFQNEQFF
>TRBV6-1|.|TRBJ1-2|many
TGTGCCAGCAGTGATCGAACCTACTATGGCTACACCTTC
CASSDRTYYGYTF
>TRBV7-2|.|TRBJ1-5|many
TGTGCCAGCAGCTTAGTTCGGGGGGCAGGGGAGCCCCAGCATTTT
CASSLVRGAGEPQHF
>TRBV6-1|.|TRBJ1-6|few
TGTGCCAGCAAGGACAGAAATTCACCCCTCCACTTT
CASKDRNSPLHF
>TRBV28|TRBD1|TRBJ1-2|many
TGTGCCAGCATCCCCAACAGGGGTAACTATGGCTACACCTTC
CASIPNRGNYGYTF
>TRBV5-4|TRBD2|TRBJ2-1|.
TGTGCCAGCAGCTTGGAGGGACTAGCGGGAGCTTTCAATGAGCAGTTCTTC
CASSLEGLAGAFNEQFF
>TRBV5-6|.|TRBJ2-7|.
TGTGCCAGCAGCTTGGTTCGGGGGATCGAGCAGTACTTC
CASSLVRGIEQYF
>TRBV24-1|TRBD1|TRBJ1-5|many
TGTGCCACCAGTGCAGGGGGCATGAGCAATCAGCCCCAGCATTTT
CATSAGGMSNQPQHF
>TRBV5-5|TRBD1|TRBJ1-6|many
TGTGCCAGCAGCTGGACGACGGGACAGTACTCACCCCTCCACTTT
CASSWTTGQYSPLHF
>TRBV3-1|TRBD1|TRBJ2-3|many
TGTGCCAGCAGTCGACAGGGCCGGATTACAGATACGCAGTATTTT
CASSRQGRITDTQYF
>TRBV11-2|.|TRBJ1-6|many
TGTGCCAGCAGCTTGGGGGGAGGTGGTTCACCCCTCCACTTT
CASSLGGGGSPLHF
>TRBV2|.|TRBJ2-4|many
TGTGCCAGCACTACAGGGAGTGACATTCAGTACTTC
CASTTGSDIQYF
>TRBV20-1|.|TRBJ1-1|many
TGCAGTGCCGGCTATTTGAACACTGAAGCTTTCTTT
CSAGYLNTEAFF
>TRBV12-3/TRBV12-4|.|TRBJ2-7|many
TGTGCCAGCAGTTTTTCTAGCGACTCCTACGAGCAGTACTTC
CASSFSSDSYEQYF
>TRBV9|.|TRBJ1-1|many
TGTGCCAGCAGCGTAGCTGTACGGGACACTGAAGCTTTCTTT
CASSVAVRDTEAFF
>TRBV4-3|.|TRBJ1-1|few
TGCGCCAGCAGCCAAGCAGGTGCGGGGGCGACTGAAGCTTTCTTT
CASSQAGAGATEAFF
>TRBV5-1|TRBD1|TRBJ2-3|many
TGCGCCAGCAGCGTCGGGACAGGGGGCACAGATACGCAGTATTTT
CASSVGTGGTDTQYF
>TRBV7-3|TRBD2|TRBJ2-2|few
TGTGCCAGCAGCTTAACGTCCGCGGGAGGCACCGGGGAGCTGTTTTTT
CASSLTSAGGTGELFF
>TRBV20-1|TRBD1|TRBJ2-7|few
TGCAGTGCTAAAACCCCAAAGACAGACAGGGGAGGTGACGAGCAGTACTTC
CSAKTPKTDRGGDEQYF
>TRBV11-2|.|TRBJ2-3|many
TGTGCCAGCAGCTTAGAGGACTTGGGCACAGATACGCAGTATTTT
CASSLEDLGTDTQYF
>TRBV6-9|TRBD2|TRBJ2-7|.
TGTGCCAGCAGTTATTTGGGGACTAGCGGGAACGAGCAGTACTTC
CASSYLGTSGNEQYF
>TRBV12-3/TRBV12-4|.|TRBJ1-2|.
TGTGCCAGCAGCTACGCCCCCGGGGGCGGCTATGGCTACACCTTC
CASSYAPGGGYGYTF
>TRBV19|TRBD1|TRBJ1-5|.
TGTGCCAGTAAAACAGGGGGCCCCAATCAGCCCCAGCATTTT
CASKTGGPNQPQHF
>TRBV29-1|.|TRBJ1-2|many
TGCAGCGTTGAAGCGGAACAGGGAAGTCTCTATGGCTACACCTTC
CSVEAEQGSLYGYTF
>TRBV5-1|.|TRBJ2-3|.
TGCGCCAGCAGCACAGTTCCAGCAGATACGCAGTATTTT
CASSTVPADTQYF
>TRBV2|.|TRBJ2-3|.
TGTGCCAGCAGTCCACTCGCACTGGGGACAGATACGCAGTATTTT
CASSPLALGTDTQYF
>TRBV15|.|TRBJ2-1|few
TGTGCCACCAGCAGAGATCGGGACCTTTACAATGAGCAGTTCTTC
CATSRDRDLYNEQFF
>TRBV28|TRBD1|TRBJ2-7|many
TGTGCCAGCAGTCCTATTCGGACAGGGGCGTACGAGCAGTACTTC
CASSPIRTGAYEQYF
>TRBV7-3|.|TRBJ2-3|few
TGTGCCAGCAACGACCCTCACACAGATACGCAGTATTTT
CASNDPHTDTQYF
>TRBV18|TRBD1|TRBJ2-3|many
TGTGCCAGCTCACCCCGACAGGGACCCACAGATACGCAGTATTTT
CASSPRQGPTDTQYF
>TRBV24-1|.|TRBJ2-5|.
TGTGCCACCAGTGACAATCGGGACACAAAGAAAGAGACCCAGTACTTC
CATSDNRDTKKETQYF
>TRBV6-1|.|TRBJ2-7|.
TGTGCCAGCAGTAAATCCGTCGACTACCGATACAATGAGCAGTACTTC
CASSKSVDYRYNEQYF
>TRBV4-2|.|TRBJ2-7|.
TGTGCCAGCAGCCAAGAAGGGACTCCGCCCTACGAGCAGTACTTC
CASSQEGTPPYEQYF
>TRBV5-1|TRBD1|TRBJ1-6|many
TGCGCCAGCAGCAGCCGACAGGGGGGTAATTCACCCCTCCACTTT
CASSSRQGGNSPLHF
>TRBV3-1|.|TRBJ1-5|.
TGTGCCAGCAGCCAAGAAATGGGCAATCAGCCCCAGCATTTT
CASSQEMGNQPQHF
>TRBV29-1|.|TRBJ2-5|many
TGCAGCGTTGGCCAAGAGACCCAGTACTTC
CSVGQETQYF
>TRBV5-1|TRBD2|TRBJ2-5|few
TGCGCCAGCAGCGCGACTAGCGGGATGCCTGAGACCCAGTACTTC
CASSATSGMPETQYF
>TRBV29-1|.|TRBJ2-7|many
TGCAGCGTTGTAGGCACTACCTACGAGCAGTACTTC
CSVVGTTYEQYF
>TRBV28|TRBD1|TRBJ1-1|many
TGTGCCAGCAGTAGAATACAGGGGTTGAACACTGAAGCTTTCTTT
CASSRIQGLNTEAFF
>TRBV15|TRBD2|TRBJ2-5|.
TGTGCCACCAGCGGGCGACTAGCGGGAGGGAGAGAGACCCAGTACTTC
CATSGRLAGGRETQYF
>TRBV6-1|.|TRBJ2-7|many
TGTGCCAGCAGTGGCTGGGACAATCCCTACGAGCAGTACTTC
CASSGWDNPYEQYF
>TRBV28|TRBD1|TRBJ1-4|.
TGTGCCAGCAGTGCAGGGGGCGGCGAAAAACTGTTTTTT
CASSAGGGEKLFF
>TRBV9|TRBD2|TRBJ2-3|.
TGTGCCAGCAGCGTAGCTGCTAGCGGGTCTTACACAGATACGCAGTATTTT
CASSVAASGSYTDTQYF
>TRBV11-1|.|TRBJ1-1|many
TGTGCCAGCAGCTTACACAGGAAGGGGGGATCTTACGTGACTGAAGCTTTCTTT
CASSLHRKGGSYVTEAFF
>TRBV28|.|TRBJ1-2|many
TGTGCCAGCCGGGACACCTATGGCTACACCTTC
CASRDTYGYTF
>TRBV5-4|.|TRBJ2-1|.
TGTGCCAGCAGTACGGGGGACAATGAGCAGTTCTTC
CASSTGDNEQFF
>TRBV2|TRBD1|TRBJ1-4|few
TGTGCCAGCACTAGACAGGGAAGTTGGGAAAAACTGTTTTTT
CASTRQGSWEKLFF
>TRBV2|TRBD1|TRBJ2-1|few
TGTGCCAGCAGCGAGACAGGGGGCCACAATGAGCAGTTCTTC
CASSETGGHNEQFF
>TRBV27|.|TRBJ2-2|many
TGTGCCAGCAGTTTATCGGGGGGTCTAGCGCACGGGGAGCTGTTTTTT
CASSLSGGLAHGELFF
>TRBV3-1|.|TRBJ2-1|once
TGTGCCAGCAGCCTCAGGGGTCTGAGCGAGCAGTTCTTC
CASSLRGLSEQFF
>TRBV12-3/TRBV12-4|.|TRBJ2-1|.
TGTGCCAGCAGTTTAGAGCGCTCCTACAATGAGCAGTTCTTC
CASSLERSYNEQFF